The 10 T cell receptor beta chains given below trace back to one sample, sequenced in a study of OX40 agonist ivuxolimab in advanced cancers. Sequencing used immunoSEQ multiplex PCR; TCRdb keeps in-frame clones, though not all of them. The data show around 72,000 clones, approximately 92% seen once. Material: CD4+ or CD8+ T cells sorted from blood, obtained in a trial of the OX40 agonist ivuxolimab. Receptors originate from an adult with an advanced solid tumor such as melanoma, head and neck, liver or kidney cancer.

The rearrangement links TRBV11-3 to TRBJ1-4; 9 bases are a match to TRBD1. CDR1 and CDR2 (germline): SGHNT, YENEEA. V lost 5 bases and J lost 0; bases outside the gene matches: 7. The CDR3 length is 17 residues. CDR3 in DNA: TGTGCCAGCAGCCTCCGGACAGGGGAAGCAACTAATGAAAAACTGTTTTTT. Translating it yields CASSLRTGEATNEKLFF.

This clone was seen a few times. Here the CDR3 reads CAISESASGGDEQYF. The CDR3 nucleotides are TGTGCCATCAGTGAGTCGGCGTCGGGGGGAGACGAGCAGTACTTC. This chain links TRBV10-3 with TRBJ2-7; 7 bases fit TRBD2. CDR1 and CDR2 from the germline V gene are ENHRY and SYGVKD. The CDR3 sequence is 15 residues long. The V gene end was trimmed by 0 bases and the J gene end by 5 bases; junction bases not matched to a gene: 7.

This rearrangement joins TRBV29-1 to TRBJ2-3; D ambiguous. V was pared by 1 base and J by 2 bases, with 7 bases between. Germline loops: CDR1 SQVTM, CDR2 ANQGSEA. The CDR3 contains 13 residues. The chain's CDR3 is CSVEVGNTDTQYF. The CDR3 bases are TGCAGCGTTGAAGTTGGCAACACAGATACGCAGTATTTT.

This chain connects TRBV30 to TRBJ1-6; a weak D match, TRBD1 (5 bases). The germline V gene has CDR1 GTSNPN and CDR2 SVGIG (reference sequence). V lost 6 bases and J lost 9, with 15 bases in between. The length of the CDR3 is 13 residues. The CDR3: CACLRDPPSPLHF. In DNA, the CDR3 is TGTGCCTGCCTCAGGGATCCCCCTTCACCCCTCCACTTT.

This chain uses TRBV2 with TRBJ2-6, with D unresolved. V was pared by 1 base and J by 0 bases, with 4 bases between. This CDR3 has 15 residues. The germline V gene has CDR1 SNHLY and CDR2 FYNNEI. CDR3 in amino acids: CASSEEASGANVLTF. The CDR3 DNA is TGTGCCAGCAGTGAAGAGGCCTCTGGGGCCAACGTCCTGACTTTC. The whole variable domain, filled in from reference TRBV2 and TRBJ2-6, reads EPEVTQTPSHQVTQMGQEVILRCVPISNHLYFYWYRQILGQKVEFLVSFYNNEISEKSEIFDDQFSVERPDGSNFTLKIRSTKLEDSAMYFCASSEEASGANVLTFGAGSRLTVL.

The V call is TRBV11-2, the J call TRBJ2-2; D uncertain. Germline assignment: CDR1 SGHAT and CDR2 FQNNGV. V shed 0 bases and J shed 7 bases, with 3 bases lying between them. The CDR3 totals 12 residues. This CDR3 is CASSLEIGELFF. The CDR3, as DNA: TGTGCCAGCAGCTTAGAAATCGGGGAGCTGTTTTTT.

CDR3 sequence reads: CASSLTGTQETQYF. The CDR3 coding sequence is TGTGCCAGCAGCTTGACAGGGACGCAAGAGACCCAGTACTTC. The gene calls are TRBV5-6 and TRBJ2-5; a weak D match, TRBD1 (6 bases). The CDR3 loop spans 14 amino acids. Trimming took 1 base from V and 2 from J, leaving 9 bases between them. Germline V gene lookup returns CDR1 SGHDT and CDR2 YYEEEE. The complete variable domain, with remaining parts taken from reference TRBV5-6 and TRBJ2-5, reads DAGVTQSPTHLIKTRGQQVTLRCSPKSGHDTVSWYQQALGQGPQFIFQYYEEEERQRGNFPDRFSGHQFPNYSSELNVNALLLGDSALYLCASSLTGTQETQYFGPGTRLLVL.

The chain joins TRBV6-5 to TRBJ2-7; D perhaps matches TRBD2 (5 bases). V was trimmed by 8 bases and J by 9 bases, leaving 23 bases between them. CDR1 and CDR2 from the germline V gene are MNHEY and SVGAGI. This CDR3 has 14 amino acids. Here the CDR3 DNA reads TGTGCCAGCGGATCCTCCGCGGGCGGGTTCGGGCAGTACTTC. Protein: CASGSSAGGFGQYF.

J is TRBJ1-2 and V is TRBV19, with 7 bases that match TRBD1. The CDR3 covers 14 residues. Germline V gene sequence: CDR1 LNHDA, CDR2 SQIVND (reference sequence). V shed 4 bases and J 4 bases; nucleotides not matched to a gene: 6. Here the CDR3 reads CASSSGTAIYGYTF. The CDR3 DNA follows: TGTGCCAGTAGTAGCGGGACAGCCATCTATGGCTACACCTTC.

The CDR3, as DNA: TGTGCCAGCAGCTTACAGGGGGCCAGTAGCAATCAGCCCCAGCATTTT. It encodes CASSLQGASSNQPQHF. J is TRBJ1-5 and V is TRBV5-6; 9 bases are shared with TRBD1. The V segment lost 2 bases and the J segment 0 bases; nucleotides outside the gene matches: 3. The CDR3 runs to 16 residues. Germline CDR1 SGHDT, CDR2 YYEEEE.